The present T cell receptor beta chain was sequenced within a study of blood T cell repertoires in COVID-19 (dated by TCRdb to between 2020 and 2021). Regarding the study in general: Samples from collaborators originated in the United States, Italy and Spain and spanned both the acute and convalescent phases of COVID-19. The material from the prospective study consisted of cDNA or gDNA derived from T cells, B-cell-depleted T cells, or PBMCs. The sample metadata nearly always contained a de-identified subject ID, COVID-19 status, age in years and sex. The repertoires were released in a freely available public database intended as a resource for research on the immune response to SARS-CoV-2. Samples came from the ongoing ImmuneRACE study (first 160 participants) plus 1,254 subjects from 6 global collaborators. Where available, HLA class I and class II types were obtained from metadata supplied by the sample provider rather than from assay-based typing. The dataset comprised deeply sampled blood TCRbeta repertoires from subjects exposed to, actively infected with, or recovered from COVID-19. Study-level results and caveats: The amount of clinical and demographic metadata varied by source and participant and was provided uncurated.

Details on this clone: The antigen this receptor binds is unknown. Per-nucleotide qualities are absent, and no much larger clonotype sits a single base away.

The collaborating institutions used their own protocols to collect whole blood in K2EDTA tubes. For TCRbeta analysis, collaborators shipped samples in one of three forms: frozen whole blood, isolated PBMCs, or DNA extracted from either of those sample types. TCRbeta CDR3 regions were amplified from genomic DNA by means of the immunoSEQ Assay, a bias-controlled multiplex PCR. The published analysis was carried out like this. Within the assay, amplification of reference gene primers was used to estimate how many nucleated cells each sample contained. To quantify the absolute abundance of each unique TCRbeta CDR3 rearrangement, sequence reads were collapsed and filtered. For each sample, productive Simpson clonality was calculated as the square root of Simpson's diversity index over productive rearrangements. Drawn from immuneACCESS, this table holds only the in-frame rearrangements with V and J called that TCRdb kept. Clones are partly lost; checked studies trace under half to an unresolved V gene and leave the rest unexplained. V and J calls and clone size are those listed in that table; D and trimming were worked out from the DNA. Recorded for this sample are 130,000 or so clones; around three quarters of them occurred a single time. The top ten hold 2% to 2.5% of the sample.

The receptor was derived from a woman aged 70 to 79 with acute or convalescent COVID-19. Sequenced material: peripheral blood.

The nucleotide sequence is TGTGCCAGTAAACCGGGGGACTCGAGGGATACGCAGTATTTT. This codes for CASKPGDSRDTQYF. Recombination linked TRBV19 to TRBJ2-3; TRBD2 is a possible D gene, resting on 6 matching bases. From the germline V gene (reference sequence), CDR1 is LNHDA and CDR2 is SQIVND. From its cysteine to its phenylalanine, the CDR3 spans 14 amino acids. The entry retains the CDR3 DNA only, 42 bases that are in frame from base 1. V loses 7 bases, J loses 6 bases, and the germline ends lie 17 bases apart.